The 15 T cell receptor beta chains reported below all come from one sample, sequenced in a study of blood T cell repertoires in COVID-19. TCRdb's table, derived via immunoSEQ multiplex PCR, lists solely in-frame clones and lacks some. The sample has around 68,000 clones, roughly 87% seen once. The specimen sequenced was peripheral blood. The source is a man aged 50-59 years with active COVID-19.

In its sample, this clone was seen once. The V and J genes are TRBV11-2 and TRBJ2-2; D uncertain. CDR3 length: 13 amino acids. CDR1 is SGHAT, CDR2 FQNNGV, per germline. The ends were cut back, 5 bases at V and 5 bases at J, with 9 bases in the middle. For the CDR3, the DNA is TGTGCCAGCAGCGAAACAAGAACCGGGGAGCTGTTTTTT. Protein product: CASSETRTGELFF.

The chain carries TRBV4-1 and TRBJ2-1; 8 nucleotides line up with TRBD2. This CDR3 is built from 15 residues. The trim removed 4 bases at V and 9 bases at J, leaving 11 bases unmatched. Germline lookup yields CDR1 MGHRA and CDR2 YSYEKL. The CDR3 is CASSPSSGSGSEQFF. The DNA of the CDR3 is TGCGCCAGCAGCCCCTCTAGCGGGTCAGGGAGTGAGCAGTTCTTC.

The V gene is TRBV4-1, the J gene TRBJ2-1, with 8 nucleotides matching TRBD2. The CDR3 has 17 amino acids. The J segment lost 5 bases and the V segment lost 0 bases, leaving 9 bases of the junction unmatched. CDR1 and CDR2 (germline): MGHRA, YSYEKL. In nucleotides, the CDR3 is TGCGCCAGCAGCCAAGACGTCTGGCGGGGGGCGAACAATGAGCAGTTCTTC. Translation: CASSQDVWRGANNEQFF.

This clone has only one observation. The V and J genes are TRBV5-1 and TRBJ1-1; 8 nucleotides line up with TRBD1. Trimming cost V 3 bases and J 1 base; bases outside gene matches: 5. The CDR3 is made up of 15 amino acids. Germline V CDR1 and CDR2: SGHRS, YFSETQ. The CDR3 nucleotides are TGCGCCAGCAGCTATCGGGGACAGGCGAACACTGAAGCTTTCTTT. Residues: CASSYRGQANTEAFF. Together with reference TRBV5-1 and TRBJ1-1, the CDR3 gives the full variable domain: KAGVTQTPRYLIKTRGQQVTLSCSPISGHRSVSWYQQTPGQGLQFLFEYFSETQRNKGNFPGRFSGRQFSNSRSEMNVSTLELGDSALYLCASSYRGQANTEAFFGQGTRLTVV.

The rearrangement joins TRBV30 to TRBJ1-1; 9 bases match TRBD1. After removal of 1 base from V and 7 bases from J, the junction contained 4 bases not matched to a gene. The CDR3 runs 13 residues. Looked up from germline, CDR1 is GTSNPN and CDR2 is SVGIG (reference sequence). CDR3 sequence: CAWSDWTGVEAFF. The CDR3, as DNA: TGTGCCTGGAGTGACTGGACAGGGGTTGAAGCTTTCTTT.

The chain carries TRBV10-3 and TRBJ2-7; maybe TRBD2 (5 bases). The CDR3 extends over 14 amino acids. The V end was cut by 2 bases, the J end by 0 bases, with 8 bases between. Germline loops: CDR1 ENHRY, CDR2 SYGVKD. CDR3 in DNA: TGTGCCATCAGTGAGCGGGGTAGCTCCTACGAGCAGTACTTC. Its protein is CAISERGSSYEQYF.

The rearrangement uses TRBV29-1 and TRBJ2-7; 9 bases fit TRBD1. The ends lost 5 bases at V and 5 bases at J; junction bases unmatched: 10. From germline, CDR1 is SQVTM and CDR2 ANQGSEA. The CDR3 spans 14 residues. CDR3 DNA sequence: TGCAGCGTTACTTTGGGACAGGGAGGCGACGAGCAGTACTTC. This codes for CSVTLGQGGDEQYF.

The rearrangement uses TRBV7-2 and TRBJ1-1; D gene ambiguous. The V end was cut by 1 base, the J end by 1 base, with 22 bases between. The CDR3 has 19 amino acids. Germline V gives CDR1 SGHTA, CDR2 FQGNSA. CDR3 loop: CASSLGPSYGYIGNTEAFF. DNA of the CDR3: TGTGCCAGCAGCTTAGGCCCCAGTTACGGGTACATTGGGAACACTGAAGCTTTCTTT.

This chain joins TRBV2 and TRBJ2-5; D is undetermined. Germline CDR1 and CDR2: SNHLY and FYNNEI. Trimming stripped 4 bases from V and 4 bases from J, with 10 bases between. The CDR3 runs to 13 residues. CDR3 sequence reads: CASSVDLLETQYF. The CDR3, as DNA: TGTGCCAGCAGTGTCGACTTATTAGAGACCCAGTACTTC.

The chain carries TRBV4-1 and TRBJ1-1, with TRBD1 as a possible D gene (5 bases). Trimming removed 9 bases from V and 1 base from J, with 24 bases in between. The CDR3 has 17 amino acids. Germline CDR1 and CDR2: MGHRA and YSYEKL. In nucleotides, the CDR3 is TGCGCCAGTCTTCCTAGGACATTTTCCTCTTCGAACACTGAAGCTTTCTTT. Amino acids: CASLPRTFSSSNTEAFF.

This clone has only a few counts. CDR3 amino acids: CASSMKLEANIQYF. CDR3 nucleotide sequence: TGTGCCAGTAGTATGAAGTTGGAGGCAAACATTCAGTACTTC. V is TRBV19 and J is TRBJ2-4; maybe TRBD2 (5 bases). Per germline, CDR1 LNHDA and CDR2 SQIVND (reference sequence). The length of the CDR3 is 14 residues. V lost 3 bases and J 6 bases, leaving 12 bases between the germline ends.

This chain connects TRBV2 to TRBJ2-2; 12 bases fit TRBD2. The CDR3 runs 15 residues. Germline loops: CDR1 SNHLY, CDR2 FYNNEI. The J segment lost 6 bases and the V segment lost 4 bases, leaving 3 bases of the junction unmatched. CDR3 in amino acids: CASSGSSGGAGELFF. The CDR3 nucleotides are TGTGCCAGCAGTGGTTCTAGCGGGGGGGCCGGGGAGCTGTTTTTT.

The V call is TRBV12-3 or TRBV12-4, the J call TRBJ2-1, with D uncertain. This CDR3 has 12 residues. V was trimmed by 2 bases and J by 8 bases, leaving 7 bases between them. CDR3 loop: CASSLSRYEQFF. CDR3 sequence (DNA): TGTGCCAGCAGTTTATCTAGGTATGAGCAGTTCTTC.

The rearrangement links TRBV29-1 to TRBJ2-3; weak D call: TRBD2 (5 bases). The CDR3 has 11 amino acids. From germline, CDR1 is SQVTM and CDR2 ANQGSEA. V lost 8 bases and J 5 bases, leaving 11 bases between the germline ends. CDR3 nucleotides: TGCAGCCTAGGGAGCCGAGATACGCAGTATTTT. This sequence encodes CSLGSRDTQYF.

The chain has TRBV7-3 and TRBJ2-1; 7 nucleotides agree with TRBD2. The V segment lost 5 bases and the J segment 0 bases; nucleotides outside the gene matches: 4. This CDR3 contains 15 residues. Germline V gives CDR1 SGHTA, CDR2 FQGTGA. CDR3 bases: TGTGCCAGCAGCCCCGGGGGGAGCTCCTACAATGAGCAGTTCTTC. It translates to CASSPGGSSYNEQFF.